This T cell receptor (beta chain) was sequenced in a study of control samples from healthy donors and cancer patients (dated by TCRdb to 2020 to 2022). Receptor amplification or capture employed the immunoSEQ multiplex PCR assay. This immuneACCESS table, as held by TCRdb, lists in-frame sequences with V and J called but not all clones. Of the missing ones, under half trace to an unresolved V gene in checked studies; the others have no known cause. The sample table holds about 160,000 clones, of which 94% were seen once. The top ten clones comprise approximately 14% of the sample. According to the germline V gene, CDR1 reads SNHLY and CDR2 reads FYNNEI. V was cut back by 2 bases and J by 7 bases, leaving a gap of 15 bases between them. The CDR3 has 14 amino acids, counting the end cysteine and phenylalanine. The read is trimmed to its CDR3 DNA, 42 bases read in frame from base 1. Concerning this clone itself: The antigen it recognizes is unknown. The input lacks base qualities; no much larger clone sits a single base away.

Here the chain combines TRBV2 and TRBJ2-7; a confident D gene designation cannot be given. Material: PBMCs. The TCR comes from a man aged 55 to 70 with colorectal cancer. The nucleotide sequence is TGTGCCAGCAGTGAAATTTGGACGGCCTTTGAGCAGTACTTC. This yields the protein CASSEIWTAFEQYF.